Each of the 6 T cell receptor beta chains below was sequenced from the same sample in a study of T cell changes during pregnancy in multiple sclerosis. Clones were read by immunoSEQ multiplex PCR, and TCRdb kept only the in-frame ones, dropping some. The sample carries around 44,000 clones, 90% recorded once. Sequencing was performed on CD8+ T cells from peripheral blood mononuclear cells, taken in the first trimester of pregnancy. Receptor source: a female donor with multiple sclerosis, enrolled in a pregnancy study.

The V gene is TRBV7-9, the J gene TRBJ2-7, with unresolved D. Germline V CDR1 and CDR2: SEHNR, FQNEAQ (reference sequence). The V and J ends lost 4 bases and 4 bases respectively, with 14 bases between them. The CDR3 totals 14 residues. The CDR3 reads CASSSRLSSYEQYF. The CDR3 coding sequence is TGTGCCAGCAGCTCCCGACTGAGCTCTTACGAGCAGTACTTC.

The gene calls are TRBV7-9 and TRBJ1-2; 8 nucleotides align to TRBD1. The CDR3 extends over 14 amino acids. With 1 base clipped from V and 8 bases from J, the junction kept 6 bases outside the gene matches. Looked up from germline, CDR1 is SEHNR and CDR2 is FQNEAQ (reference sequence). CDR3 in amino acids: CASSLGQGILGYTF. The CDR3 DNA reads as TGTGCCAGCAGCTTAGGACAGGGGATACTGGGCTACACCTTC.

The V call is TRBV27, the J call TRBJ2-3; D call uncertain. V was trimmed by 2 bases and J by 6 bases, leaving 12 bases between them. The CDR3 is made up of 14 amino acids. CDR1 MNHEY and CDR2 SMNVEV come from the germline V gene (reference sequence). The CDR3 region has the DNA TGTGCCAGCAGTTTAGGCAGGTCTCATGATACGCAGTATTTT. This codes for CASSLGRSHDTQYF.

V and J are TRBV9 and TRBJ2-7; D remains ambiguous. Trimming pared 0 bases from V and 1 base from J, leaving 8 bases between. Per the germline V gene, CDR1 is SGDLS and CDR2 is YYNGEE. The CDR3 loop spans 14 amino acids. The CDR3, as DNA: TGTGCCAGCAGCGTAGACATCTTTTCCTACGAGCAGTACTTC. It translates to CASSVDIFSYEQYF.

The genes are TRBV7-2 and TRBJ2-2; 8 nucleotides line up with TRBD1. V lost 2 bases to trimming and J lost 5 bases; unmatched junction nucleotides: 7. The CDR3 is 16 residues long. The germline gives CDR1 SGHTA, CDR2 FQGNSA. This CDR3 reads CASSLWTGPTTGELFF. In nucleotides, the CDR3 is TGTGCCAGCAGCTTATGGACAGGGCCAACGACCGGGGAGCTGTTTTTT.

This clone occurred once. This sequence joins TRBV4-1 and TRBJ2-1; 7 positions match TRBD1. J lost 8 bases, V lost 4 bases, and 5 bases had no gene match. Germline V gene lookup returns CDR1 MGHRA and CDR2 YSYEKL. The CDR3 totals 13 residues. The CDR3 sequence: CASSRLDRDEQFF. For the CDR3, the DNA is TGCGCCAGCAGCCGGCTAGACAGGGATGAGCAGTTCTTC.